This T cell receptor beta chain came from a study of regulatory T cells in long-lasting Graves disease. For the study at large: Those Graves' patients who were newly diagnosed had been on antithyroid drugs under 3 months.

Study conclusions and caveats: It was possible that the small sample size reduced accuracy.

Trimming took 6 bases from V and 5 from J, leaving 14 bases between them. The length of the CDR3 is 14 residues. Germline assignment: CDR1 SGHRS and CDR2 YFSETQ. Noted time point: newly diagnosed GD, antithyroid drugs for less than 3 months. RNA from PBMCs was the source of the TCR library. Relying on iRepertoire HTBI primers and Arm-PCR of CDR3 regions, the team built TCR beta libraries. Each CDR3 protein gets one entry after TCRdb re-called the multiplex PCR reads with MiXCR. This table has about 540,000 distinct CDR3 sequences, about 13% appearing once. This clonotype appeared many times. Its target is not known. These data also featured in a second study, about T cells in Graves' hyperthyroidism and ophthalmopathy.

The TCR originated in a young man with Graves disease. This chain connects TRBV5-1 to TRBJ2-2; possible D gene TRBD1, 6 bases. The starting material was peripheral blood mononuclear cells (PBMCs), obtained at new diagnosis, from a patient treated with antithyroid drugs. As DNA, the CDR3 is TGCGCCAGCACCCGGGACACCGGGACCGGGGAGCTGTTTTTT. This codes for CASTRDTGTGELFF.